This T cell receptor (beta chain) was captured in a study of OX40 agonist ivuxolimab in advanced cancers. Points on this clone: Antigen: not known.

The CDR3 loop spans 15 amino acids. Germline V CDR1 and CDR2: SGHVS, FQNEAQ. Germline trimming cut 4 bases from V and 7 bases from J; bases unmatched to any gene: 10. Drawing of blood for sampling happened at baseline, at cycle 4 day 1, and at cycle 7 day 1. TCRdb's copy holds only in-frame clones and misses some; the assay was immunoSEQ multiplex PCR. The sample consists of around 66,000 clones, approximately 90% of them appearing once. Whole-study results and caveats: By week 6 at 0.1 to 3.0 mg/kg, blood CD4+ and CD8+ T cells had expanded clonally. Among T cells, CD8+ cells averaged more expanded clones than CD4+ cells. The study found among the lowest clonal expansion in partial responders at 0.1-3.0 mg/kg.

The sequence came from an adult with an advanced solid tumor such as melanoma, head and neck, liver or kidney cancer. V gene TRBV7-8 combines with J gene TRBJ1-5; 7 bases line up with TRBD1. Here the sequenced sample was CD4+ or CD8+ T cells sorted from blood, taken in a trial of the OX40 agonist ivuxolimab. The CDR3 sequence: CASSSNGRGGQPQHF. In nucleotides, the CDR3 is TGTGCCAGCAGCTCAAATGGCAGGGGGGGACAGCCCCAGCATTTT.